Each of the 12 T cell receptor beta chains below was sequenced from the same sample in a study of glioma-infiltrating T cells. The iRepertoire nested amplicon-rescue multiplex PCR amplified TCR alpha and beta CDR3s from RNA. A single record per CDR3 protein comes from TCRdb applying MiXCR to the multiplex PCR reads. The profile shows fewer than 200,000 distinct CDR3 sequences, approximately 30% of them singletons. Sequenced material: glioma tissue, nonneoplastic brain tissue, or PBMCs (not recorded which). The source of these receptors is a human donor with low-grade glioma or glioblastoma, undergoing nonglioma brain surgery, or in good health (not recorded which).

This clonotype was recorded many times. The chain carries TRBV5-1 and TRBJ1-2; a weak D match, TRBD1 (5 bases). Deletions cut 4 bases from V and 3 bases from J, with 19 bases between. Germline loops: CDR1 SGHRS, CDR2 YFSETQ. The length of the CDR3 is 16 residues. The chain's CDR3 is CASSPRARARDYGYTF. DNA of the CDR3: TGCGCCAGCAGCCCCCGGGCCAGGGCGAGGGACTATGGCTACACCTTC.

The chain uses TRBV28 and TRBJ2-3; either TRBD1 or TRBD2 may fit D (6 bases each). Germline V lookup: CDR1 MDHEN, CDR2 SYDVKM. The CDR3 spans 17 residues. With 5 bases removed from V and 2 bases from J, the gap between germline ends came to 20 bases. CDR3 nucleotides: TGTGCCAGCAGTCCCAGGGGCGGGATCCCCCCCACAGATACGCAGTATTTT. This codes for CASSPRGGIPPTDTQYF.

This clonotype was seen many times. The rearrangement uses TRBV4-1 and TRBJ1-2; possible D gene TRBD1, 5 bases. This CDR3 has 15 residues. Germline V gene sequence: CDR1 MGHRA, CDR2 YSYEKL. V lost 0 bases and J lost 2, with 10 bases in between. DNA for the CDR3: TGCGCCAGCAGCCAAGAACACCCAGGGAACTATGGCTACACCTTC. This codes for CASSQEHPGNYGYTF.

This clonotype was picked up a small number of times. This chain uses TRBV18 with TRBJ2-7, with D perhaps matching TRBD1 (5 bases). The CDR3 spans 15 residues. The V and J ends lost 0 bases and 2 bases respectively, with 11 bases between them. Germline CDR1 and CDR2: KGHSH and LQKENI. CDR3 protein: CASSPPWGPTYEQYF. Here the CDR3 DNA reads TGTGCCAGCTCACCACCCTGGGGCCCTACCTACGAGCAGTACTTC.

The chain carries TRBV27 and TRBJ2-5; a weak D match, TRBD1 (6 bases). The germline V gene encodes CDR1 MNHEY and CDR2 SMNVEV (reference sequence). The CDR3 is made up of 14 amino acids. The CDR3 region is CGSSSRGRQETQYF. The CDR3 bases are TGTGGCAGTAGTTCCAGGGGACGCCAAGAGACCCAGTACTTC.

The chain recombines TRBV11-3 with TRBJ2-3; D is uncertain. The CDR3 has 13 residues. Trimming stripped 3 bases from V and 6 bases from J, with 10 bases between. CDR1 is SGHNT and CDR2 is YENEEA in the germline V gene. CDR3: CASSFPHDDTQYF. The CDR3, as DNA: TGTGCCAGCAGCTTCCCCCACGATGATACGCAGTATTTT.

In regard to this clonotype: At one of its ends the junction is not consistent with the germline gene, which may arise from a read error. This chain connects TRBV20-1 to TRBJ2-2, with a tentative D call TRBD1 (5 bases). CDR1 is DFQATT and CDR2 is SNEGSKA in the germline V gene (reference sequence). This CDR3 is 18 amino acids long. The CDR3 loop is CIARDPRDRYENTGELFF. For the CDR3, the DNA is TGCATTGCTAGAGATCCAAGAGACAGATACGAGAACACCGGGGAGCTGTTTTTT.

To note about this clonotype: At one end the junction does not follow the germline gene, possibly because of a read error. This chain joins TRBV20-1 and TRBJ2-7; perhaps TRBD1 as D (5 bases). The germline V gene encodes CDR1 DFQATT and CDR2 SNEGSKA (reference sequence). The CDR3 totals 12 residues. CDR3 loop: CSASQGYYEHYF. CDR3 coding DNA: TGCAGTGCTAGCCAGGGTTACTACGAGCATTACTTC.

This clonotype was observed many times. The chain is built from TRBV20-1 and TRBJ2-5; D tentatively reads TRBD1 or TRBD2 (5 bases each). This CDR3 spans 13 amino acids. The germline V gene encodes CDR1 DFQATT and CDR2 SNEGSKA (reference sequence). V was cut by 1 base and J by 4 bases, with 10 bases left in between. CDR3 DNA sequence: TGCAGTGCTAGAGGAGGGGCTGGAGAGACCCAGTACTTC. Its translation: CSARGGAGETQYF.

This clonotype was recorded a few times. The chain couples TRBV5-1 to TRBJ2-7; TRBD1 matches 9 bases. The germline gives CDR1 SGHRS, CDR2 YFSETQ. Trimming removed 4 bases from V and 2 bases from J; junction bases left unmatched: 7. The CDR3 sequence is 15 residues long. This CDR3 is CASSNQDRGTYEQYF. Here the CDR3 DNA reads TGCGCCAGCAGCAACCAGGACAGGGGAACCTACGAGCAGTACTTC. Full variable domain (outside the CDR3, taken from reference TRBV5-1 and TRBJ2-7): KAGVTQTPRYLIKTRGQQVTLSCSPISGHRSVSWYQQTPGQGLQFLFEYFSETQRNKGNFPGRFSGRQFSNSRSEMNVSTLELGDSALYLCASSNQDRGTYEQYFGPGTRLTVT.

At least ten counts were recorded for this clonotype. CDR3 in amino acids: CASSLAGQGGPPLHF. The CDR3 DNA follows: TGTGCCAGCAGCTTAGCGGGACAGGGGGGCCCACCCCTCCACTTT. The chain is built from TRBV7-6 and TRBJ1-6, with TRBD1 matching over 11 bases. Germline values: CDR1 SGHVS, CDR2 FNYEAQ. V dropped 0 bases and J dropped 11; count of bases not matched to a gene: 3. This CDR3 is 15 amino acids long. Full variable domain (missing parts from reference TRBV7-6 and TRBJ1-6): GAGVSQSPRYKVTKRGQDVALRCDPISGHVSLYWYRQALGQGPEFLTYFNYEAQQDKSGLPNDRFSAERPEGSISTLTIQRTEQRDSAMYRCASSLAGQGGPPLHFGNGTRLTVT.

Regarding this clonotype: Relative to the germline gene, one junction end is altered; a read error may explain this. The chain is built from TRBV27 and TRBJ1-2, with D unresolved. The CDR3 is made up of 15 amino acids. Germline V CDR1 and CDR2: MNHEY, SMNVEV (reference sequence). CDR3 coding DNA: TGTGCCAGCAGCCTGACCCCGATGATGAACTATGGCTGCACCTTC. Protein product: CASSLTPMMNYGCTF.